This T cell receptor (beta chain) was captured by sequencing in a study of T cells expressing NK-cell markers. UMI-tagged 5'RACE template switching yielded the TCR beta cDNA. TCRdb reworked the 5' RACE reads into one entry per CDR3 protein, no DNA. The sample holds about 390,000 distinct CDR3 sequences. The CDR3 totals 16 residues. CDR1 SGHRS and CDR2 YFSETQ come from the germline V gene. Study-level results: A range of about 1.0-8% of CD8+ T cells consisted of dominant NKG2C+ clonotypes in six donors. These clonotypes additionally ranked first within the CD3+CD56-NKG2C+ fraction of a few donors. Whether expanded NKG2C+ T cell clones were HCMV-specific remained unclear.

On this clonotype itself: Antigen: not known.

The gene calls are TRBV5-1 and TRBJ2-1; TCRdb's assignment of TRBD2 cannot be checked, as there is no DNA. This clonotype was sampled from a woman between 45 and 60 years old in good health. Sequencing was performed on blood T cells: a sorted CD56 or NKG2C T cell subset, CD4+ or CD8+ T cells, or bulk PBMC T cells (not recorded which). The CDR3 reads CASSFTSGRAHGEQFF.